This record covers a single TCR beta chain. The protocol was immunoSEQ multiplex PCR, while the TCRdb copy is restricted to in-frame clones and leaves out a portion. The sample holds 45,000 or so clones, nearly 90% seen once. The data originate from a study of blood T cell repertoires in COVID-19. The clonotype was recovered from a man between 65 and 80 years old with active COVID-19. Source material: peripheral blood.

The DNA for the CDR3 is TGTGCCAGCAGCCCAGGCGGGGGCGCTAACTATGGCTACACCTTC. This gives the protein CASSPGGGANYGYTF. The chain combines TRBV11-2 with TRBJ1-2; D possibly corresponds to TRBD1 (6 bases). The germline V gene has CDR1 SGHAT and CDR2 FQNNGV. This CDR3 region has 15 residues. The V gene lost 5 bases and the J gene lost 0 bases, with 13 bases spanning the gap.